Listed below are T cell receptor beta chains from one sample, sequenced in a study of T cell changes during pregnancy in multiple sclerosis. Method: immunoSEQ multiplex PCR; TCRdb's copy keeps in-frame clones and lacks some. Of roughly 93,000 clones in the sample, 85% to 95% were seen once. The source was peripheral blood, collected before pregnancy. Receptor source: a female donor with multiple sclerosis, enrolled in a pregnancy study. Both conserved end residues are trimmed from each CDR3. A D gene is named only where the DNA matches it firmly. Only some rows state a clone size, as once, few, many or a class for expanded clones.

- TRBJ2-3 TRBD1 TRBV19 ASSDRGTDTQY
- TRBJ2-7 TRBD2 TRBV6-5 ASSYSRAGAYEQY
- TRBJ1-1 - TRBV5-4 ASSLNRVLNTEAF
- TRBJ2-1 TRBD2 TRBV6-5 ASRDGGAGNEQF
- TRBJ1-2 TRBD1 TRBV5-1 ASVPGQGNYGYT
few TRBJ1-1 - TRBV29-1 SVDRGFAEAF
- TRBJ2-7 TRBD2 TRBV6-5 ASSYSGLASEQY
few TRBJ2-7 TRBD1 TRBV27 ASSFGQGAGNEQY
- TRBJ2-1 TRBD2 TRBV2 ASVRLRGTYNEQF
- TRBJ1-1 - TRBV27 ASTLRAYSTEAF
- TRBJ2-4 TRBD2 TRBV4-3 ASSQELAGGPTKNIQY
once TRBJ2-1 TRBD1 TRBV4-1 ASSQEATGRSGHNEQF
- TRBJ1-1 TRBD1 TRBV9 ASSYRDRDTEAF
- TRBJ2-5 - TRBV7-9 ASSLDHSETQY
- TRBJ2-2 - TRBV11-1 ASSGGITGELF
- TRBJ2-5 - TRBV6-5 ASSGRGIRTQY
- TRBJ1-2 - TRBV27 ASSLSLQGIYGYT
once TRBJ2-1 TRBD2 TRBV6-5 ASSYAGGRINEQF
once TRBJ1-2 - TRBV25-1 ASSDFQGALYGYT
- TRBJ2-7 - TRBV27 ASSLGGNEQY
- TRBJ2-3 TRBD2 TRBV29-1 SVDLAGPTDTQY
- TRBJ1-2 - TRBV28 ASSLFHRGNPYT
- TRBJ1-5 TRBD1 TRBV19 ASRDSIGRQGNQPQH